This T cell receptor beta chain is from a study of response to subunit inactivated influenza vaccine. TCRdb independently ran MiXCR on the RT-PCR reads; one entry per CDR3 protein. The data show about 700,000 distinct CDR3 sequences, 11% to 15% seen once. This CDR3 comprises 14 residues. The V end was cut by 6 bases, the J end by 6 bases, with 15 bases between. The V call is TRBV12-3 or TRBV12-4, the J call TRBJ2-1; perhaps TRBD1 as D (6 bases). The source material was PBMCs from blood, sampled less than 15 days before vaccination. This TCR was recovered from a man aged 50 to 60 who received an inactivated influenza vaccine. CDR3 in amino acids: CASSQLQGPNEQFF. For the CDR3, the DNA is TGTGCCAGCAGCCAGCTACAGGGCCCCAATGAGCAGTTCTTC.